This TCR beta chain derives from a study of graft-versus-host responses after intestinal transplantation (dated by TCRdb to the early 2020s). Turning to the overall study: The transplants that recipients got were multivisceral, liver-intestinal, or isolated intestinal. Donor T cell macrochimerism was defined as a peak of at least 4% donor T cells among recipient peripheral blood mononuclear cells. Samples from a few later patients were sequenced in-house on an Illumina MiSeq with MiXCR processing rather than by the commercial service. To identify alloreactive clones, pre-transplant mixed lymphocyte reaction products were sequenced and compared with unstimulated pre-transplant donor and recipient T cells. Every recipient was given anti-thymocyte globulin induction, followed by approximately three years of maintenance tacrolimus and steroids. The cohort enrolled 20 to 25 intestinal transplant recipients, one of whom was a retransplant, and a few patients without pretransplant specimens were excluded. After intestinal transplantation, graft-versus-host and host-versus-graft alloreactive T cell clones in the graft, circulation and bone marrow were tracked using bulk TCR-beta CDR3 sequencing. Study-wide conclusions, independent of this receptor: In the allografts of patients with donor T cell macrochimerism, GvH to HvG T cell clonal ratios were high. Early after transplant, declines in HvG clones were associated with peak levels of circulating GvH clones. The relatively low number and heterogeneity of intestinal transplant patients limited the conclusions. GvH clones were detected in recipient bone marrow, and some appeared earlier in ileal mucosa or blood, consistent with an intestinal mucosal origin.

The time point label on this specimen signifies: cells obtained before transplantation from donor or recipient. Mixed lymphocyte reactions plated some 200,000 CFSE-labeled pre-transplant responders with some 200,000 irradiated violet-dye-labeled stimulators and were cultured for 6 days. After the mixed lymphocyte reaction, proliferating CD3+CD4+CFSE-low and CD3+CD8+CFSE-low responder cells were FACS-sorted on a BD Influx sorter. Only a few counts were recorded for this clone. Qualities for individual bases were not recorded, and no much larger clone is one base off. This sample also contains other DNA sequences that code for the same CDR3. Receptor amplification or capture employed the immunoSEQ multiplex PCR assay. For most patients, genomic DNA was isolated with the Qiagen DNeasy Blood and Tissue Kit and sent frozen to Adaptive Biotechnologies for TCR sequencing. For most patients, genomic DNA was subjected to high-throughput TCR-beta CDR3 sequencing by Adaptive Biotechnologies. In the authors' own workflow: TCR sequencing data were retrieved from Adaptive's ImmunoSEQ software for 18 patients, whereas a few other patients were processed with MiXCR and VDJtools. To correct CD4 versus CD8 sorting errors, any sequence found in both subsets at a frequency ratio below 5:1 was removed. CDR3 nucleotide sequences shared between donor and recipient were removed because their origin could not be assigned. To be classed as alloreactive, a clone needed at least 2-fold expansion over unstimulated cells and a minimum CFSE-low frequency of 0.002% (template counts) or 0.001% (read counts). Clones were considered mappable if detected in sequenced pre-transplant spleen, lymph node, or MLR CFSE-low populations of the donor or recipient. Cumulative frequency of alloreactive clones was calculated as a percentage of all sequences weighted by copy number. TCRdb provides this immuneACCESS table in a form limited to in-frame rearrangements. Some clones are lacking; in checked studies, under half of them reflect an unresolved V gene, and why the rest are absent is not known. D and trimming come from the DNA, and the V and J calls and clone size come from that table. The sample yields 13,000 to 15,000 clones; 35% to 40% were counted once. The ten largest clones represent more than 14% of the sample.

The germline V gene encodes CDR1 MNHNS and CDR2 SASEGT. The CDR3 contains 13 residues, cysteine and phenylalanine counted. The kept DNA is CDR3 alone, 39 bases in frame from the first base. A distance of 13 bases separates the germline ends of V and J, which lose 6 bases and 4 bases respectively. Rearrangement joined TRBV6-1 to TRBJ2-7, with no confidently assigned D gene. The input for sequencing was alloreactive CD8+ T cells from a mixed lymphocyte reaction culture, taken before intestinal transplant. Read against the paper, the sample's cell subset or site label means: CFSE-low proliferating T cells sorted from roughly six-day pre-transplant mixed lymphocyte reaction (GvH or HvG direction). This clonotype was obtained from a human patient who received an intestinal transplant. The CDR3 reads CASSPRLPYEQYF. At the DNA level, the sequence is TGTGCCAGCAGCCCTAGATTGCCTTACGAGCAGTACTTC.